This T cell receptor (beta chain) was captured in a study of blood T cell repertoires in COVID-19. Under the authors' procedure: Amplifying reference gene primers gave estimates of nucleated cell counts. Some clones are missing from TCRdb's copy, which holds only in-frame ones; the method was immunoSEQ multiplex PCR. V and J calls and clone size are those listed in that table; D and trimming were worked out from the DNA. The table lists some 350,000 clones, about 90% of them singletons. In germline, CDR1 is WSHSY, CDR2 SAAADI. The CDR3 loop spans 15 amino acids. Trimming took 4 bases from V and 7 from J; bases not matched to a gene: 7.

The V and J genes are TRBV10-2 and TRBJ2-2, with 9 bases lining up with TRBD1. The sequencing input was peripheral blood. This receptor was obtained from a woman under 30 who had recovered from COVID-19. The chain's CDR3 is CASSAQGARGGELFF. CDR3 nucleotides: TGCGCCAGCAGTGCACAGGGGGCGCGTGGCGGGGAGCTGTTTTTT.